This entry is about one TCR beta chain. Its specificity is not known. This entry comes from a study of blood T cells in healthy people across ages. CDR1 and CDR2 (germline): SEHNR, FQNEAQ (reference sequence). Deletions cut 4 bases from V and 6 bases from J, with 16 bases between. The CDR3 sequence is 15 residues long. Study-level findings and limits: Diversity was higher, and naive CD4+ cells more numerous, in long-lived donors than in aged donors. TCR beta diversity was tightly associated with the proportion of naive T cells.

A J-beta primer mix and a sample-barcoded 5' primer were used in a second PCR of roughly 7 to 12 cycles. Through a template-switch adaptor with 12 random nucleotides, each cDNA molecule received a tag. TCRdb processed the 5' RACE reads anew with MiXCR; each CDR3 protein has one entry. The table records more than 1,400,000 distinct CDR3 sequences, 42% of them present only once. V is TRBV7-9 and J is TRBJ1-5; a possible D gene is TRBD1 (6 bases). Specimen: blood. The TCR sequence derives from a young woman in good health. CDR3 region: CASSSSGGGFQPQHF. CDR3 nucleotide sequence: TGTGCCAGCAGCTCATCGGGGGGGGGCTTTCAGCCCCAGCATTTT.